This T cell receptor beta chain was identified during a study of control samples from healthy donors and cancer patients. Clones were read by immunoSEQ multiplex PCR, and TCRdb kept only the in-frame ones, dropping some. This sample has roughly 81,000 clones; 70% to 85% occur once, and the top ten carry approximately 10%. This clone has only one observation. The material sequenced was PBMCs. This TCR was sampled from a man aged 55 to 70 with head and neck cancer.

The DNA for the CDR3 is TGCGCCAGCAGCTTGGGGACACAAGTGGATCAGCCCCAGCATTTT. It encodes CASSLGTQVDQPQHF. V and J are TRBV5-1 and TRBJ1-5; a possible D gene is TRBD1 (5 bases). The CDR3 is made up of 15 amino acids. With 0 bases removed from V and 5 bases from J, the gap between germline ends came to 12 bases. Germline assignment: CDR1 SGHRS and CDR2 YFSETQ.